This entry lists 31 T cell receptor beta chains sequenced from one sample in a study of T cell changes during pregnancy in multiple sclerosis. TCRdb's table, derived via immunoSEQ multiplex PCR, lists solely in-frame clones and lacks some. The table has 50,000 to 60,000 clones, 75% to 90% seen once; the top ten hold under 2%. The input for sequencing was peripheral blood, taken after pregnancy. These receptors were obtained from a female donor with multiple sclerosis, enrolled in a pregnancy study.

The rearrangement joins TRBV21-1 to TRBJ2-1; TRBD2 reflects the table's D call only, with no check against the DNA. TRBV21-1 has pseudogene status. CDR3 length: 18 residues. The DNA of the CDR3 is TGTGCCAGCAGCGGTCCCAATGATACTAGCCCGGTTCGAAATGAGCAGTTCTTC. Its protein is CASSGPNDTSPVRNEQFF.

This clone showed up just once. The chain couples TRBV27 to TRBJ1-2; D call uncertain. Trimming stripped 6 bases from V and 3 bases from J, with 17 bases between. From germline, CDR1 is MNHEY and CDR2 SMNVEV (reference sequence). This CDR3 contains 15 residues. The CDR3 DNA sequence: TGTGCCAGCAGGTTGGGAGGGAGGAAGGACTATGGCTACACCTTC. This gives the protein CASRLGGRKDYGYTF.

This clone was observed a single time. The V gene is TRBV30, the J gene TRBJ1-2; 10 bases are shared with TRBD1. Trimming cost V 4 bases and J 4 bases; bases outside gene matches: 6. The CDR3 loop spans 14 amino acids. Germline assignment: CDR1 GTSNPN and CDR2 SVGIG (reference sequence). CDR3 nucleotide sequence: TGTGCCTGGACTGGGACAGGGGCTTCCTATGGCTACACCTTC. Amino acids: CAWTGTGASYGYTF.

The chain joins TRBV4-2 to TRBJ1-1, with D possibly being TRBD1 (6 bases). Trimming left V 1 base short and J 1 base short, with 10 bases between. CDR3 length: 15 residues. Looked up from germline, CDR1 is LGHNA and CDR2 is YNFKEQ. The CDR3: CASSQGTAKNTEAFF. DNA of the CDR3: TGTGCCAGCAGCCAAGGGACAGCTAAGAACACTGAAGCTTTCTTT.

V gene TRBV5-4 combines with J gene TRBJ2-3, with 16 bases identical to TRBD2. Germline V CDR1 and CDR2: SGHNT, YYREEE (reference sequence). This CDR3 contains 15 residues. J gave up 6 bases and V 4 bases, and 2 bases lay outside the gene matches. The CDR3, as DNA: TGTGCCAGCAGCGGGGGACTAGCGGGGGGGGATACGCAGTATTTT. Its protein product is CASSGGLAGGDTQYF.

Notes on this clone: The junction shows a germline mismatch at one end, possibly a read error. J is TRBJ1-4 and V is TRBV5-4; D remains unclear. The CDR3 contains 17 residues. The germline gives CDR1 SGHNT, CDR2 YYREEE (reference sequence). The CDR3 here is CASSQDPREATNEKLFF. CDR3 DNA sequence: TGCGCCAGCAGCCAAGATCCACGGGAGGCCACTAATGAAAAACTGTTTTTT.

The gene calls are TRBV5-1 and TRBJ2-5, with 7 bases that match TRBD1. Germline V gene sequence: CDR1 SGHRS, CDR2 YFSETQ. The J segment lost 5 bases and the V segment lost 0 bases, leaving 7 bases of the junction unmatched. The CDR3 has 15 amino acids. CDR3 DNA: TGCGCCAGCAGCTTGGCCTCAGGGGGTGCTGAGACCCAGTACTTC. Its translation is CASSLASGGAETQYF. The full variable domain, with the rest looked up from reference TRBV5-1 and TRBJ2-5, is KAGVTQTPRYLIKTRGQQVTLSCSPISGHRSVSWYQQTPGQGLQFLFEYFSETQRNKGNFPGRFSGRQFSNSRSEMNVSTLELGDSALYLCASSLASGGAETQYFGPGTRLLVL.

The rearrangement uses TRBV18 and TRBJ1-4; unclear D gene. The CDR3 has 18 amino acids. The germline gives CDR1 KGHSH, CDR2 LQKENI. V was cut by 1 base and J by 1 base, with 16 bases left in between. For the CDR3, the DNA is TGTGCCAGCTCACCACGGCGGGAAATGGTTAGAACTAATGAAAAACTGTTTTTT. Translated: CASSPRREMVRTNEKLFF. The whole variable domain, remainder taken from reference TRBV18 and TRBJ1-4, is NAGVMQNPRHLVRRRGQEARLRCSPMKGHSHVYWYRQLPEEGLKFMVYLQKENIIDESGMPKERFSAEFPKEGPSILRIQQVVRGDSAAYFCASSPRREMVRTNEKLFFGSGTQLSVL.

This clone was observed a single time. CDR3 residues: CASSLGGRTYGYTF. The CDR3 bases are TGTGCCAGCAGCTTAGGTGGGAGAACCTATGGCTACACCTTC. The chain recombines TRBV7-8 with TRBJ1-2, with no clear D. V lost 1 base to trimming and J lost 4 bases, with 10 bases between them. The CDR3 covers 14 residues. Germline assignment: CDR1 SGHVS and CDR2 FQNEAQ.

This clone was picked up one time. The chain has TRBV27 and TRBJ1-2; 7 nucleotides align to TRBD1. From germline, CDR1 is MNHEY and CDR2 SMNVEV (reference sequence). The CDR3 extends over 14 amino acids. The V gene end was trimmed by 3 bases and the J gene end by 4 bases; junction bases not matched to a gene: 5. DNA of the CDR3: TGTGCCAGCAGTTTGACAGGGAGCGGCTATGGCTACACCTTC. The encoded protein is CASSLTGSGYGYTF.

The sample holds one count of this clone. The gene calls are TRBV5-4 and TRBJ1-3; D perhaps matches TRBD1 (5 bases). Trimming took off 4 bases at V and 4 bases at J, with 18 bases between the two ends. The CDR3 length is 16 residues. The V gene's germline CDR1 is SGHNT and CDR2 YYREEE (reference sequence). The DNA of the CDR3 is TGTGCCAGCAGCCCCCGCCCGGAGGGGAACGGAAACACCATATATTTT. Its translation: CASSPRPEGNGNTIYF.

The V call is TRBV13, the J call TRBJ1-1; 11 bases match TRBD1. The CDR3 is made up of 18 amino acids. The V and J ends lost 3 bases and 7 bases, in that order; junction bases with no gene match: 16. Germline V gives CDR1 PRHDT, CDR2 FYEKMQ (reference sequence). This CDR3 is CASSFPGTGGTTAIEAFF. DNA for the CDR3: TGTGCCAGCAGCTTCCCCGGGACAGGGGGAACTACGGCTATTGAAGCTTTCTTT.

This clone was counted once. CDR3 residues: CASSRHGQGNTEAFF. In nucleotides, the CDR3 is TGTGCCAGCTCACGACACGGACAGGGAAACACTGAAGCTTTCTTT. The J gene is TRBJ1-1, the V gene TRBV18, with 8 nucleotides matching TRBD1. Trimming took 4 bases from V and 2 from J; bases not matched to a gene: 6. The V gene's germline CDR1 is KGHSH and CDR2 LQKENI. The CDR3 is 15 amino acids.

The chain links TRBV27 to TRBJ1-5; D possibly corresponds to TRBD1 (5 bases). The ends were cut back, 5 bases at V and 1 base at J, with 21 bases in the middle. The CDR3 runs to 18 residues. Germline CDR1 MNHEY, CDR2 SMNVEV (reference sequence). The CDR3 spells CASSAPGLRRGSNQPQHF. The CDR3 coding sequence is TGTGCCAGCAGTGCCCCGGGCCTTCGAAGGGGAAGCAATCAGCCCCAGCATTTT.

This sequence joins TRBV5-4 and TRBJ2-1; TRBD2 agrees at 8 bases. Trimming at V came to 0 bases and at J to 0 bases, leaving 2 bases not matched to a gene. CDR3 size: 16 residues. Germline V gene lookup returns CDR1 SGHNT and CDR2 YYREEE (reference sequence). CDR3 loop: CASSLASGGSYNEQFF. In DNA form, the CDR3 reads TGTGCCAGCAGCTTGGCGAGCGGGGGCTCCTACAATGAGCAGTTCTTC.

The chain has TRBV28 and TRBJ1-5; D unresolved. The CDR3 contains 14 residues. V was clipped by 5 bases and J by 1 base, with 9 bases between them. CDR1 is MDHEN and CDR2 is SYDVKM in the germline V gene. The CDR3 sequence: CASSRGGSNQPQHF. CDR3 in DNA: TGTGCCAGCAGTCGAGGTGGGAGCAATCAGCCCCAGCATTTT.

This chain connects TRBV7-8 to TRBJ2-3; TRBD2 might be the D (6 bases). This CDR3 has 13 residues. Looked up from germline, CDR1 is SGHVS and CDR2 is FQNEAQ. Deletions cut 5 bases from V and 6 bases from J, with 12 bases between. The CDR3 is CASSQRGSDTQYF. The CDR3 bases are TGTGCCAGCAGCCAACGGGGGTCGGATACGCAGTATTTT.

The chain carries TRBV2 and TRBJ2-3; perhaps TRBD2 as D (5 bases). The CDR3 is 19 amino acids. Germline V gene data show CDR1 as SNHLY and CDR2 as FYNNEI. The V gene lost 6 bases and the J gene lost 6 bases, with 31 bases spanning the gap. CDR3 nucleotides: TGTGCCAGCAGGGAACGTCCCACCCCGGGCCTAAAAAAGCGGGATACGCAGTATTTT. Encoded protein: CASRERPTPGLKKRDTQYF.

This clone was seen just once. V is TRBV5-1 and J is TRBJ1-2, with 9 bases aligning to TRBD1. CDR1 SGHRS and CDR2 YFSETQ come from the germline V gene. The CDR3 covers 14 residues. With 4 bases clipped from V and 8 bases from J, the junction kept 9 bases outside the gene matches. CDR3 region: CASSGDRGRLGYTF. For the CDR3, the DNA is TGCGCCAGCAGCGGAGACAGGGGGAGGTTGGGCTACACCTTC.

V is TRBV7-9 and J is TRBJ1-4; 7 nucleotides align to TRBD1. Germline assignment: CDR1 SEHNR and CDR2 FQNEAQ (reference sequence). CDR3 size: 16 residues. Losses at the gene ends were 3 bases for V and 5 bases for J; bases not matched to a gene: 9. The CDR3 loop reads CASSFNLGTANEKLFF. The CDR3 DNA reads TGTGCCAGCAGCTTTAACCTCGGGACAGCAAATGAAAAACTGTTTTTT.

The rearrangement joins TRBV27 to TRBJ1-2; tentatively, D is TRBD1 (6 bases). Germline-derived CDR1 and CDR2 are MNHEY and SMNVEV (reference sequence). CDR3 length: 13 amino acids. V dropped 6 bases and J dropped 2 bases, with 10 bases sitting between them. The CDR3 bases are TGTGCCAGCAGGCAGGGGTTCAACTATGGCTACACCTTC. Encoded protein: CASRQGFNYGYTF.

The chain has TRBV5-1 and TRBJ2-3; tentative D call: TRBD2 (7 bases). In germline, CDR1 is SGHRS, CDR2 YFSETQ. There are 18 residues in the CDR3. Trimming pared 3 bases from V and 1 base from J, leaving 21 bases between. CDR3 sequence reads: CASSSIPSGRGRTDTQYF. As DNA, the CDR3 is TGCGCCAGCAGCTCCATACCCTCCGGGCGGGGGCGCACAGATACGCAGTATTTT.

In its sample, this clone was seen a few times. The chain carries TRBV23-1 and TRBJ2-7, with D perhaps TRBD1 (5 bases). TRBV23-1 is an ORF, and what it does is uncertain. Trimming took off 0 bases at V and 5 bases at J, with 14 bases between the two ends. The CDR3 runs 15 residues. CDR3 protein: CASSQSGRVGNEQYF. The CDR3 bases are TGCGCCAGCAGTCAATCGGGCAGGGTGGGTAACGAGCAGTACTTC.

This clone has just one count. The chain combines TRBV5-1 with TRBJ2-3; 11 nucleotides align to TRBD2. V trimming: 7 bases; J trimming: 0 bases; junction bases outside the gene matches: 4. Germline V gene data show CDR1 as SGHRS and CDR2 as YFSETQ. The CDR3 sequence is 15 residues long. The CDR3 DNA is TGCGCCAGCGTTAGCGGGGGGGCTAGCACAGATACGCAGTATTTT. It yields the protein CASVSGGASTDTQYF.

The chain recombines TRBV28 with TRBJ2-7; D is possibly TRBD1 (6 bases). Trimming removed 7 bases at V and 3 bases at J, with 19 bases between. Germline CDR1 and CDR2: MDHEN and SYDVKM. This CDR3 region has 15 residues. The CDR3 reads CASNPALTGYYEQYF. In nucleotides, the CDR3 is TGTGCCAGCAACCCGGCTCTTACAGGGTACTACGAGCAGTACTTC.

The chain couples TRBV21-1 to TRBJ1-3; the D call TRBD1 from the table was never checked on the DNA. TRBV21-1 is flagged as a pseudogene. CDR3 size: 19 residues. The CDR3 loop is CASTPGHLSGDSSGNTIYF. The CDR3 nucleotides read TGTGCCAGCACCCCGGGACACTTAAGTGGGGACAGCTCTGGAAACACCATATATTTT.

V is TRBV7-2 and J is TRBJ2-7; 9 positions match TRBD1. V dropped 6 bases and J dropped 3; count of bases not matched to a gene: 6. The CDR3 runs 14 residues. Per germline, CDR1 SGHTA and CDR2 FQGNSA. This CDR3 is CASRPGTGNYEQYF. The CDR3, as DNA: TGTGCCAGCAGGCCCGGGACAGGGAACTACGAGCAGTACTTC.

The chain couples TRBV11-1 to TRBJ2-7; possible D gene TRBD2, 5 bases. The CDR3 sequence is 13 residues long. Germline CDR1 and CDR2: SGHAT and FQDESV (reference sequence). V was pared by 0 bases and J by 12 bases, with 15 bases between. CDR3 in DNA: TGTGCCAGCAGCTTAGCGAGGGAGTCAGGTCCGTACTTC. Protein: CASSLARESGPYF.

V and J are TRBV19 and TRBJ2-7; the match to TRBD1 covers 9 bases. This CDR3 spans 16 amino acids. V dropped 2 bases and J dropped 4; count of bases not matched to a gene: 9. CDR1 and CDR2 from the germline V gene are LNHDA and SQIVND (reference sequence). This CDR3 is CASSISRTGDYYEQYF. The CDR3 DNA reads TGTGCCAGTAGTATAAGTAGGACAGGGGACTATTACGAGCAGTACTTC.

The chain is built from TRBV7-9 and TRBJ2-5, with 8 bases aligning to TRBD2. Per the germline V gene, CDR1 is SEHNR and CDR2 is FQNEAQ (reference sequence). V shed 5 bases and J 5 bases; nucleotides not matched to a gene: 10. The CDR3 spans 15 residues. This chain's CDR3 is CASSKRTSLQETQYF. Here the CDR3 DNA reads TGTGCCAGCAGCAAACGGACTAGCCTTCAGGAGACCCAGTACTTC.

The DNA for the CDR3 is TGTGCCAGCAGAACAGGGTCATCGAACACCGGGGAGCTGTTTTTT. Translation gives CASRTGSSNTGELFF. This chain links TRBV2 with TRBJ2-2, with D possibly matching TRBD1 (6 bases). This CDR3 is 15 amino acids long. Germline CDR1 is SNHLY and CDR2 is FYNNEI. V was trimmed by 6 bases and J by 0 bases, leaving 11 bases between them.